The source of this T cell receptor beta chain is a study of T cells in Graves' hyperthyroidism and ophthalmopathy. It was RNA transcripts that yielded the amplified TCR beta CDR3 regions. A set of HTBI primers served as the primers for a first-round RT-PCR of the TCR CDR3. In TCRdb, the multiplex PCR reads were re-called with MiXCR into one record per CDR3 protein. Of 300,000 to 400,000 distinct CDR3 sequences listed, about 14% are singletons. The germline V gene encodes CDR1 SNHLY and CDR2 FYNNEI. The CDR3 loop spans 15 amino acids. With V trimmed by 4 bases and J by 0 bases, 3 bases remained unmatched. This clonotype came up many times.

The chain recombines TRBV2 with TRBJ2-3; 8 positions match TRBD1. This receptor was taken from a woman aged 60-75 years with Graves' hyperthyroidism. The material sequenced was blood. The CDR3 region is CASSGDRRSTDTQYF. Here the CDR3 DNA reads TGTGCCAGCAGTGGGGACAGGAGGAGCACAGATACGCAGTATTTT. The full variable domain, rest sourced from reference TRBV2 and TRBJ2-3, is EPEVTQTPSHQVTQMGQEVILRCVPISNHLYFYWYRQILGQKVEFLVSFYNNEISEKSEIFDDQFSVERPDGSNFTLKIRSTKLEDSAMYFCASSGDRRSTDTQYFGPGTRLTVL.